The next 11 T cell receptor beta chains were all read from a single sample in a study of PD-L1 blockade in urothelial cancer. Profiled with immunoSEQ multiplex PCR; TCRdb holds only in-frame clones, not every one. The data contain around 30,000 clones, around 80% of them singletons. The material sequenced was PBMCs, taken around atezolizumab (anti-PD-L1) treatment. All receptors come from a man in his fifties or sixties with urothelial cancer.

The rearrangement joins TRBV6-5 to TRBJ2-7; 8 bases are a match to TRBD1. This CDR3 contains 14 residues. Germline CDR1 MNHEY, CDR2 SVGAGI. V lost 7 bases and J lost 6; bases outside the gene matches: 11. CDR3 bases: TGTGCCAGCACCGCCGGGACAGGACGGCGCGAGCAGTACTTC. This sequence encodes CASTAGTGRREQYF.

J is TRBJ1-1 and V is TRBV19; 8 bases match TRBD1. The CDR3 spans 17 residues. In germline, CDR1 is LNHDA, CDR2 SQIVND (reference sequence). The junction had 16 bases not matched to a gene; V was cut back by 4 bases and J by 6 bases. Here the CDR3 reads CASSTTRTDRGRSEAFF. The CDR3 DNA sequence: TGTGCCAGTAGTACGACGCGGACAGACAGGGGTAGGTCTGAAGCTTTCTTT.

The rearrangement links TRBV6-5 to TRBJ1-5; 7 nucleotides align to TRBD1. Germline-derived CDR1 and CDR2 are MNHEY and SVGAGI. The CDR3 is 15 residues long. Trimming took 6 bases from V and 0 from J; bases not matched to a gene: 5. CDR3 coding DNA: TGTGCCAGCAGCAGGGACAGCGGTAGCAATCAGCCCCAGCATTTT. Amino acid sequence: CASSRDSGSNQPQHF.

The chain is built from TRBV7-2 and TRBJ1-1; D gene ambiguous. The CDR3 contains 13 residues. The ends were cut back, 6 bases at V and 0 bases at J, with 8 bases in the middle. Germline V gene sequence: CDR1 SGHTA, CDR2 FQGNSA. CDR3 amino acids: CASSFSMNTEAFF. The DNA of the CDR3 is TGTGCCAGCAGTTTTTCCATGAACACTGAAGCTTTCTTT.

CDR3 sequence: CASSQTGGMDYGYTF. The CDR3, as DNA: TGTGCCAGCAGTCAGACAGGGGGTATGGACTATGGCTACACCTTC. The V gene is TRBV2, the J gene TRBJ1-2; 9 bases are shared with TRBD1. The germline CDR1 and CDR2 sequences are SNHLY and FYNNEI. The J segment lost 3 bases and the V segment lost 5 bases, leaving 7 bases of the junction unmatched. The CDR3 loop spans 15 amino acids.

This clone is medium-sized within its sample. The gene calls are TRBV5-4 and TRBJ2-7; weak D call: TRBD2 (6 bases). This CDR3 spans 14 amino acids. The germline V gene has CDR1 SGHNT and CDR2 YYREEE (reference sequence). V shed 3 bases and J shed 2 bases, with 12 bases lying between them. The CDR3 DNA sequence: TGTGCCAGCAGCTGGAGCGGGTACCCCTACGAGCAGTACTTC. Amino acid sequence: CASSWSGYPYEQYF.

The J gene is TRBJ2-5, the V gene TRBV5-6; tentatively, D is TRBD1 (5 bases). The ends were cut back, 0 bases at V and 4 bases at J, with 7 bases in the middle. This CDR3 region has 13 residues. Germline CDR1 is SGHDT and CDR2 is YYEEEE. The chain's CDR3 is CASSLAGRETQYF. CDR3 DNA: TGTGCCAGCAGCTTGGCAGGGCGAGAGACCCAGTACTTC. Drawing the rest from reference TRBV5-6 and TRBJ2-5, the complete variable domain is DAGVTQSPTHLIKTRGQQVTLRCSPKSGHDTVSWYQQALGQGPQFIFQYYEEEERQRGNFPDRFSGHQFPNYSSELNVNALLLGDSALYLCASSLAGRETQYFGPGTRLLVL.

This rearrangement joins TRBV4-1 to TRBJ2-7; D may be TRBD2 (6 bases). V was cut by 0 bases and J by 0 bases, with 12 bases left in between. The CDR3 length is 16 residues. The germline gives CDR1 MGHRA, CDR2 YSYEKL. In DNA form, the CDR3 reads TGCGCCAGCAGCCAAGAGGAGGGCCCGGCCTCCTACGAGCAGTACTTC. Residues: CASSQEEGPASYEQYF.

The CDR3 DNA sequence: TGTGCCATCAGTCCCAGCGGCTCCTACAATGAGCAGTTCTTC. Protein: CAISPSGSYNEQFF. V gene TRBV10-3 combines with J gene TRBJ2-1; maybe TRBD2 (5 bases). V was shortened by 5 bases and J by 0 bases, with 8 bases between the two germline ends. Germline-derived CDR1 and CDR2 are ENHRY and SYGVKD. The CDR3 has 14 amino acids.

V gene TRBV2 combines with J gene TRBJ1-6; D possibly corresponds to TRBD1 (5 bases). Between the trimmed V and J ends, which lost 6 bases and 10 bases, there was a span of 19 bases. CDR1 SNHLY and CDR2 FYNNEI come from the germline V gene. The CDR3 is 15 amino acids. The CDR3 DNA reads as TGTGCCAGCAGGCTCAATGGGGGGGACGGGTCACCCCTCCACTTT. Residues: CASRLNGGDGSPLHF. Using reference TRBV2 and TRBJ1-6 for the parts outside the CDR3, the full variable domain is EPEVTQTPSHQVTQMGQEVILRCVPISNHLYFYWYRQILGQKVEFLVSFYNNEISEKSEIFDDQFSVERPDGSNFTLKIRSTKLEDSAMYFCASRLNGGDGSPLHFGNGTRLTVT.

This sequence joins TRBV9 and TRBJ2-2; 8 bases fit TRBD2. The CDR3 covers 16 residues. Germline V CDR1 and CDR2: SGDLS, YYNGEE. Germline trimming cut 4 bases from V and 4 bases from J; bases unmatched to any gene: 9. DNA of the CDR3: TGTGCCAGCAGCCCGGGGGGGCGGGAGCGCACCGGGGAGCTGTTTTTT. Its translation: CASSPGGRERTGELFF.